Listed below are T cell receptor beta chains from one sample, sequenced in a study of Graves' ophthalmopathy and Graves' hyperthyroidism. TCRdb re-called the multiplex PCR reads through MiXCR, storing one row per CDR3 protein. The data hold over 500,000 distinct CDR3 sequences, with about a fifth observed a single time. Sequenced sample: peripheral blood. These receptors all come from a woman between 18 and 29 years old with stable Graves' hyperthyroidism. Some clones in this sample may be carry-over from other donors' samples. CDR3s include the opening cysteine and the closing phenylalanine or tryptophan. The D gene is left open where the match is weak. A clone size is listed for some rows: how often the clone was seen (once, few, many), or a class if it is expanded.

j_call,d_call,v_call,clone_size,cdr3_aa,cdr3_nt
TRBJ1-6,TRBD1,TRBV6-1,many,CASTGTGGDSPLHF,TGTGCCAGCACTGGGACAGGGGGGGATTCACCCCTCCACTTT
TRBJ1-1,TRBD1,TRBV5-1,few,CASSLALSGQGARRAEAFF,TGCGCCAGCAGCTTGGCTTTATCGGGACAGGGGGCCAGGAGGGCTGAAGCTTTCTTT
TRBJ1-2,TRBD1,TRBV6-5,NA,CASSYGGQRYGYTF,TGTGCCAGCAGTTACGGGGGACAGAGATATGGCTACACCTTC
TRBJ2-5,NA,TRBV29-1,NA,CSAATGPAQETQYF,TGCAGCGCTGCCACTGGGCCGGCTCAAGAGACCCAGTACTTC
TRBJ2-7,NA,TRBV9,few,CASSVEGVNEQYF,TGTGCCAGCAGCGTAGAGGGGGTAAACGAGCAGTACTTC
TRBJ1-2,NA,TRBV20-1,NA,CSARDGEGLVSTF,TGCAGTGCTAGAGATGGGGAGGGGTTGGTTTCCACCTTC
TRBJ2-2,NA,TRBV12-3/TRBV12-4,many,CASSFRWGTGELFF,TGTGCCAGCAGTTTTAGGTGGGGGACCGGGGAGCTGTTTTTT
TRBJ2-6,NA,TRBV3-1,few,CASSPTGAAGANVLTF,TGTGCCAGCAGCCCAACCGGAGCGGCTGGGGCCAACGTCCTGACTTTC
TRBJ1-5,TRBD1,TRBV6-1,few,CASSEGQGHAVQPQHF,TGTGCCAGCAGTGAAGGACAGGGACATGCGGTTCAGCCCCAGCATTTT
TRBJ2-5,NA,TRBV12-3/TRBV12-4,NA,CASSEMETQYF,TGTGCCAGCAGCGAGATGGAGACCCAGTACTTC
TRBJ1-2,NA,TRBV6-1,NA,CASSAQGPYGDTF,TGTGCCAGCAGTGCGCAGGGGCCTTATGGGGACACCTTC
TRBJ1-1,NA,TRBV27,NA,CASRARRENTEAFF,TGTGCCAGCAGGGCCCGCAGGGAAAACACTGAAGCTTTCTTT
TRBJ1-5,NA,TRBV19,NA,CASTPPFQGSSNQPQHF,TGTGCCAGTACCCCCCCATTCCAAGGATCTAGCAATCAGCCTCAGCATTTT
TRBJ1-1,NA,TRBV12-3/TRBV12-4,NA,CASSTQENTEAFF,TGTGCCAGCAGTACACAGGAGAACACTGAAGCTTTCTTT
TRBJ2-6,TRBD1,TRBV24-1,many,CATSDGTGYSGANVLTF,TGTGCCACCAGTGACGGGACAGGGTACTCTGGGGCCAACGTCCTGACTTTC